The present T cell receptor (beta chain) was sequenced within a study of cytomegalovirus exposure and HLA in healthy donors. Study-wide findings and caveats: Researchers reported in a later analysis that a missense DCLRE1C variant was tied to TCR beta V- and J-gene trimming. A few V segments could not be told apart, such as TRBV6-2 and TRBV6-3, and were left out.

Both 60 Vbeta primers and 13 Jbeta primers went into the PCR. Profiled with immunoSEQ multiplex PCR; TCRdb holds only in-frame clones, not every one. The table has about 160,000 clones, around 86% seen once. Remarks on this clone: Its antigen is unidentified.

The germline V gene encodes CDR1 SQVTM and CDR2 ANQGSEA. The CDR3 is made up of 15 amino acids. The J segment lost 5 bases and the V segment lost 7 bases, leaving 11 bases of the junction unmatched. The gene calls are TRBV29-1 and TRBJ2-1, with 10 positions matching TRBD2. Sequenced material: PBMCs. The clonotype originates from a girl aged 2-10 years in good health and CMV-seropositive. In DNA, the CDR3 is TGCAGCGGTGTGCCCGGGACTAGCGTTAACAATGAGCAGTTCTTC. Its translation is CSGVPGTSVNNEQFF.